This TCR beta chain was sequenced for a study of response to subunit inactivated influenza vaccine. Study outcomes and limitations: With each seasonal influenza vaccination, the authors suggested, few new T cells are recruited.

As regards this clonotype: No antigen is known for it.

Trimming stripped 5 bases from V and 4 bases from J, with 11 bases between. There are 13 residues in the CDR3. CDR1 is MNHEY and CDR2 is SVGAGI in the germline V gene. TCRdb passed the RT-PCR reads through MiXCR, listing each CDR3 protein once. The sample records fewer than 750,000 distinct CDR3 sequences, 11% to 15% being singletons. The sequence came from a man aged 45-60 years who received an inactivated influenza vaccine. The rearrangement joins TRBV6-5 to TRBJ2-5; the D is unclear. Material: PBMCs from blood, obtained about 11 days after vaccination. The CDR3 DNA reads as TGTGCCAGCAGTAGACTCGAACTAGAGACCCAGTACTTC. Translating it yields CASSRLELETQYF.